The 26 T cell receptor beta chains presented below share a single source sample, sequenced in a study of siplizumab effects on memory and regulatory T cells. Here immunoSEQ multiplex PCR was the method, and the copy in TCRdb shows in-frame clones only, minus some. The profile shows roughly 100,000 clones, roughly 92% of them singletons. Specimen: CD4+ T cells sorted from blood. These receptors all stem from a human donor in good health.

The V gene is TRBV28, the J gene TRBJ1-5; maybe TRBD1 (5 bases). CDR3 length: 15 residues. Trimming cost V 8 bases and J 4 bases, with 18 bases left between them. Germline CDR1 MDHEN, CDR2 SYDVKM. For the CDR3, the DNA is TGTGCCAGCCTTAGACGGGGGGGTGGGAATCAGCCCCAGCATTTT. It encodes CASLRRGGGNQPQHF.

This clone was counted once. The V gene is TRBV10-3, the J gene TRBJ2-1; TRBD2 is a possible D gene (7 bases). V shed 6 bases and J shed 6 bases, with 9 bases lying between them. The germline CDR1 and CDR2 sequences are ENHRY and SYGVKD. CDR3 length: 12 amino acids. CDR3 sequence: CAIRGGLNEQFF. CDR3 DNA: TGTGCCATCAGGGGGGGGCTCAATGAGCAGTTCTTC.

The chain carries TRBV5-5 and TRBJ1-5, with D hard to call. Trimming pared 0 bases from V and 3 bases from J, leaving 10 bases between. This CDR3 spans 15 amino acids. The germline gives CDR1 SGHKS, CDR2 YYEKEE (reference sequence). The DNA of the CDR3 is TGTGCCAGCAGCTTGGTAGTTACCTCCAATCAGCCCCAGCATTTT. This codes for CASSLVVTSNQPQHF. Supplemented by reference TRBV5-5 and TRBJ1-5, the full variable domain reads DAGVTQSPTHLIKTRGQQVTLRCSPISGHKSVSWYQQVLGQGPQFIFQYYEKEERGRGNFPDRFSARQFPNYSSELNVNALLLGDSALYLCASSLVVTSNQPQHFGDGTRLSIL.

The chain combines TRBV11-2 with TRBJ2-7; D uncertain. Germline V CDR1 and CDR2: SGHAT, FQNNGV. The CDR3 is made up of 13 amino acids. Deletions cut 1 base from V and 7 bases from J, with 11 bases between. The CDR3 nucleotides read TGTGCCAGCAGCTTAGCGGTCCTTAGAGAGCAGTACTTC. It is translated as CASSLAVLREQYF. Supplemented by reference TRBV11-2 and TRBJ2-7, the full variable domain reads EAGVAQSPRYKIIEKRQSVAFWCNPISGHATLYWYQQILGQGPKLLIQFQNNGVVDDSQLPKDRFSAERLKGVDSTLKIQPAKLEDSAVYLCASSLAVLREQYFGPGTRLTVT.

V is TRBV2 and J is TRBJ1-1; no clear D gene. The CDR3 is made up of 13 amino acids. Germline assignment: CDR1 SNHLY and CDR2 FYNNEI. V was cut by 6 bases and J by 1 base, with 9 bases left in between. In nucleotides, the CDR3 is TGTGCCAGCAGGAGGAGAGGGAACACTGAAGCTTTCTTT. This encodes CASRRRGNTEAFF.

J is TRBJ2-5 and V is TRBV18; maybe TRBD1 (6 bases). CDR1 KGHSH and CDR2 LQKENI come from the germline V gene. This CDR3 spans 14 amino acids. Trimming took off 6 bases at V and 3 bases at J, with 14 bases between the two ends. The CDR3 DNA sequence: TGTGCCAGCTCCCAGAGGACAGCAGAAGAGACCCAGTACTTC. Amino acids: CASSQRTAEETQYF.

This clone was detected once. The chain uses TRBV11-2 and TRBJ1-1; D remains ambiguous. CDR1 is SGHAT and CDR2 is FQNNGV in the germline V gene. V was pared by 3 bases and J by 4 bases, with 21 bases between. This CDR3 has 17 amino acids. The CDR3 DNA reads TGTGCCAGCAGCTTCGCGGGATCTCGAGGGAGTAGCACTGAAGCTTTCTTT. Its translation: CASSFAGSRGSSTEAFF.

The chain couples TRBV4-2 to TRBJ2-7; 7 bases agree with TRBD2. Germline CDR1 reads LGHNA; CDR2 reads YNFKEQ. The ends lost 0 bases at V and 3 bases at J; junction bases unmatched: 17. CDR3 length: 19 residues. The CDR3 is CASSQDNSAGDRAGYEQYF. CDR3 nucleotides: TGTGCCAGCAGCCAAGATAATTCGGCGGGGGACCGGGCGGGCTACGAGCAGTACTTC.

The CDR3 coding sequence is TGTGCCAGCAGCCGTGACCGGAATCAGCCCCAGCATTTT. Its protein product is CASSRDRNQPQHF. The rearrangement links TRBV7-8 to TRBJ1-5; D is unclear. CDR3 size: 13 residues. With 5 bases removed from V and 4 bases from J, the gap between germline ends came to 9 bases. Germline CDR1 reads SGHVS; CDR2 reads FQNEAQ.

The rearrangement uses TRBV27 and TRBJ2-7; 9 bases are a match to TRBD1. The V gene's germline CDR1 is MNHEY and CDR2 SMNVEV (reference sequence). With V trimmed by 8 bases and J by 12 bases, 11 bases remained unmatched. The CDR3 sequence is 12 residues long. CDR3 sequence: CASWAGTGRPYF. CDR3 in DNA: TGTGCCAGCTGGGCCGGGACAGGGAGGCCGTACTTC.

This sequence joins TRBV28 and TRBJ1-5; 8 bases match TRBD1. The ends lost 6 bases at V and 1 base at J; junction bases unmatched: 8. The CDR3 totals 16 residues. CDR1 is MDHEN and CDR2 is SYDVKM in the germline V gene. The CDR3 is CASRTGQGWSNQPQHF. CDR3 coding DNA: TGTGCCAGCAGAACTGGACAGGGATGGAGCAATCAGCCCCAGCATTTT.

The CDR3 region has the DNA TGTGCCTGGAGTGTACTAAGCTTGCTGTACTTC. It is translated as CAWSVLSLLYF. The V call is TRBV30, the J call TRBJ2-7; no clear D. The germline V gene has CDR1 GTSNPN and CDR2 SVGIG (reference sequence). The V and J ends lost 0 bases and 12 bases respectively, with 12 bases between them. There are 11 residues in the CDR3.

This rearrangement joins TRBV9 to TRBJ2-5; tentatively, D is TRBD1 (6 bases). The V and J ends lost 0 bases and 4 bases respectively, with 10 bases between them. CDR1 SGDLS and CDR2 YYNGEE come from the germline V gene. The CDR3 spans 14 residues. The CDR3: CASSVVSQGETQYF. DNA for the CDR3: TGTGCCAGCAGCGTAGTATCACAGGGAGAGACCCAGTACTTC.

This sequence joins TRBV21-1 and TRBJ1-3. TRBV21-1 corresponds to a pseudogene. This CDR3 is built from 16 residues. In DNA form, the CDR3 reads TGTGCCAGCAGCAAGGAAGAGAGGGTATCTGGAAACACCATATATTTT. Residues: CASSKEERVSGNTIYF.

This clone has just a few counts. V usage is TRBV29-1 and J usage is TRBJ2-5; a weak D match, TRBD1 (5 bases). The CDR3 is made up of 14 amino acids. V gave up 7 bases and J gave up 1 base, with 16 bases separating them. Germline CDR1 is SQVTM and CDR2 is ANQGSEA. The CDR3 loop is CSARSRQTQETQYF. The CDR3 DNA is TGCAGCGCCAGATCACGACAGACCCAAGAGACCCAGTACTTC.

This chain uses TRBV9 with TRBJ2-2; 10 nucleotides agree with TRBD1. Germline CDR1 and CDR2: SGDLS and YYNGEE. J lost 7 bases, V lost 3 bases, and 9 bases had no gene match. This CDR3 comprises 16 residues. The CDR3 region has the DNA TGTGCCAGCAGCGCCCGGGGACAGGGGAAAGGCGGGGAGCTGTTTTTT. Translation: CASSARGQGKGGELFF.

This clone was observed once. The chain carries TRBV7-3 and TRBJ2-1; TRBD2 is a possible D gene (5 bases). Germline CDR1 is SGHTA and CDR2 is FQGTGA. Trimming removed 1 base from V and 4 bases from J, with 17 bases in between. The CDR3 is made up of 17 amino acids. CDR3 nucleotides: TGTGCCAGCAGCTTAATACCGGCCACTAGGATTTACAATGAGCAGTTCTTC. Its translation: CASSLIPATRIYNEQFF.

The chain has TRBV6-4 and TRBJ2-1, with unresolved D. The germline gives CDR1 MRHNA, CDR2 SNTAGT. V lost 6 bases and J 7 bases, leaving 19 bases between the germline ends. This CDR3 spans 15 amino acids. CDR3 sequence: CASSPARVKRNEQFF. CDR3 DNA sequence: TGTGCCAGCAGCCCGGCCCGGGTCAAAAGAAATGAGCAGTTCTTC.

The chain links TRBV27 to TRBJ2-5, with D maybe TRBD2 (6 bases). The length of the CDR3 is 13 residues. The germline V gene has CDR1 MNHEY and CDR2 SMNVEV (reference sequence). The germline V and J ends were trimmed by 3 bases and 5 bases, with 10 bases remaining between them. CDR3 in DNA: TGTGCCAGCAGTTTTCTTGGGGGGGAGACCCAGTACTTC. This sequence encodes CASSFLGGETQYF.

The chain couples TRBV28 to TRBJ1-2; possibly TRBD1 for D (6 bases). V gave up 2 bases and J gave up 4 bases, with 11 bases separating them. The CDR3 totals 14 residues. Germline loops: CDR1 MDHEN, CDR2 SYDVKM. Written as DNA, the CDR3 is TGTGCCAGCAGTTTACTTGGACAGAGCTATGGCTACACCTTC. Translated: CASSLLGQSYGYTF.

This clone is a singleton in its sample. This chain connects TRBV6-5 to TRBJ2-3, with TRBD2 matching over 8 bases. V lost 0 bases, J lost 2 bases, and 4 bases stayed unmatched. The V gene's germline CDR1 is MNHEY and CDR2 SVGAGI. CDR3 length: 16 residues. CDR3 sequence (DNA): TGTGCCAGCAGTTACTCCCCGGGAGGGGACACAGATACGCAGTATTTT. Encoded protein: CASSYSPGGDTDTQYF.

The CDR3 sequence: CASTVGGSYNEQFF. CDR3 coding DNA: TGCGCCAGCACCGTAGGAGGATCCTACAATGAGCAGTTCTTC. This chain links TRBV5-1 with TRBJ2-1; tentative D call: TRBD2 (5 bases). V gave up 6 bases and J gave up 1 base, with 11 bases separating them. The germline CDR1 and CDR2 sequences are SGHRS and YFSETQ. This CDR3 is 14 amino acids long.

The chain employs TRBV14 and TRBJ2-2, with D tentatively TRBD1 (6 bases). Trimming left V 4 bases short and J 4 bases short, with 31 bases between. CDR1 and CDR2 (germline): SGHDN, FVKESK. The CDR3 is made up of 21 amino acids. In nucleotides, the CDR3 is TGTGCCAGCAGCCGCACGCCAGGGGCGGACAGATTAATTAGTTTCACCGGGGAGCTGTTTTTT. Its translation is CASSRTPGADRLISFTGELFF.

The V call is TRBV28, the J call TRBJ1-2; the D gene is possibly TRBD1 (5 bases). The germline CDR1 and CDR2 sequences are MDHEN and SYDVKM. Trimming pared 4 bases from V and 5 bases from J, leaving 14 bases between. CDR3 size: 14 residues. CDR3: CASSSRGRSYGYTF. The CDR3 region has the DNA TGTGCCAGCAGTTCCCGGGGGAGGAGTTATGGCTACACCTTC.

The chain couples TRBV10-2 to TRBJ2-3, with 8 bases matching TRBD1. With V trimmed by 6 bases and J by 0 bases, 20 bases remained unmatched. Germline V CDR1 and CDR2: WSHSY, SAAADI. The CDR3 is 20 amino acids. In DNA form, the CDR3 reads TGCGCCAGCAGCGATAGATCGGGACAGGACACCAAGCCTAGCACAGATACGCAGTATTTT. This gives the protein CASSDRSGQDTKPSTDTQYF.

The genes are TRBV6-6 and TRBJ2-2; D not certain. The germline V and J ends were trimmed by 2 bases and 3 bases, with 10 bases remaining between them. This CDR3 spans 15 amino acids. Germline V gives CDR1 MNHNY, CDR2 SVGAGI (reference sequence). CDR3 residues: CASSYGDRDTGELFF. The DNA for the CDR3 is TGTGCCAGCAGTTACGGAGATCGGGACACCGGGGAGCTGTTTTTT.